This T cell receptor beta chain comes out of a study of T cells in Graves' hyperthyroidism and ophthalmopathy. This CDR3 comprises 16 residues. V was clipped by 3 bases and J by 7 bases; unmatched bases: 7. The germline V gene encodes CDR1 KGHSH and CDR2 LQKENI. It was RNA transcripts that yielded the amplified TCR beta CDR3 regions. With the HTBI primer set, the TCR CDR3 went through a first round of RT-PCR. Each CDR3 protein is one row after TCRdb ran MiXCR on the multiplex PCR reads. The data hold 150,000 or so distinct CDR3 sequences, with 22% observed a single time. This clonotype was seen many times.

The genes are TRBV18 and TRBJ2-1; 12 bases are shared with TRBD2. The sequenced material came from blood. This TCR came from a woman aged 45-65 years with Graves' hyperthyroidism that later progressed to Graves' ophthalmopathy. DNA of the CDR3: TGTGCCAGCTCACCCCCCCCTAGCGGGAGGGGTAATGAGCAGTTCTTC. Its protein product is CASSPPPSGRGNEQFF.